Below are 15 T cell receptor beta chains sequenced from a single sample in a study of T cell responses to AZD1222 COVID-19 vaccine. Generated by immunoSEQ multiplex PCR, the TCRdb table keeps only in-frame clones and is missing some. Altogether more than 95,000 clones are present, around nine tenths being singletons, with the ten largest covering more than 2.5%. The starting material was peripheral blood, obtained 28 days after the second dose of the MenACWY control vaccine. The receptors here all came from an adult who received the MenACWY meningococcal vaccine as a control.

This rearrangement joins TRBV20-1 to TRBJ1-2; D remains ambiguous. Germline CDR1 and CDR2: DFQATT and SNEGSKA (reference sequence). The length of the CDR3 is 14 residues. Trimming shortened V by 3 bases and J by 0 bases, and 11 bases separated the two germline ends. The CDR3 loop is CSASWAGANYGYTF. The DNA for the CDR3 is TGCAGTGCTAGTTGGGCGGGAGCTAACTATGGCTACACCTTC.

The genes are TRBV28 and TRBJ2-7; 10 bases line up with TRBD1. The CDR3 spans 16 residues. The germline V gene has CDR1 MDHEN and CDR2 SYDVKM. Unmatched junction bases numbered 14, after V lost 6 bases and J lost 6 bases. Here the CDR3 DNA reads TGTGCCAGCAGGACAGGGGGCGGATTCCAAAGGTCCGAGCAGTACTTC. Protein product: CASRTGGGFQRSEQYF. Variable domain in full (rest from reference TRBV28 and TRBJ2-7): DVKVTQSSRYLVKRTGEKVFLECVQDMDHENMFWYRQDPGLGLRLIYFSYDVKMKEKGDIPEGYSVSREKKERFSLILESASTNQTSMYLCASRTGGGFQRSEQYFGPGTRLTVT.

The chain is built from TRBV7-2 and TRBJ1-2, with unresolved D. Trimming pared 1 base from V and 5 bases from J, leaving 8 bases between. The CDR3 loop spans 13 amino acids. The germline V gene encodes CDR1 SGHTA and CDR2 FQGNSA. This CDR3 reads CASSLVISYGYTF. The CDR3 DNA reads TGTGCCAGCAGCTTAGTGATCTCTTATGGCTACACCTTC.

The rearrangement joins TRBV7-9 to TRBJ2-5; possible D gene TRBD1, 6 bases. The CDR3 is 14 residues long. The germline V gene has CDR1 SEHNR and CDR2 FQNEAQ (reference sequence). Between the trimmed V and J ends, which lost 2 bases and 1 base, there was a span of 8 bases. CDR3 sequence: CASSLLGAQETQYF. The CDR3 DNA follows: TGTGCCAGCAGCTTATTGGGGGCCCAAGAGACCCAGTACTTC.

The chain is built from TRBV11-1 and TRBJ2-7; 11 bases align to TRBD1. CDR1 is SGHAT and CDR2 is FQDESV in the germline V gene (reference sequence). With V trimmed by 5 bases and J by 6 bases, 6 bases remained unmatched. The CDR3 covers 14 residues. The CDR3 sequence: CASSLTGTGGEQYF. CDR3 DNA sequence: TGTGCCAGCAGCCTAACCGGGACAGGGGGCGAGCAGTACTTC.

CDR3 nucleotide sequence: TGTGCCAGCAGCTTTAGGAATGAGCAGTTCTTC. The encoded protein is CASSFRNEQFF. The chain joins TRBV11-2 to TRBJ2-1, with D unresolved. CDR3 length: 11 residues. Trimming removed 3 bases from V and 7 bases from J, with 4 bases in between. The germline CDR1 and CDR2 sequences are SGHAT and FQNNGV.

The V call is TRBV7-8, the J call TRBJ2-3; D call uncertain. V lost 1 base, J lost 1 base, and 6 bases lay in between. The CDR3 has 14 residues. From germline, CDR1 is SGHVS and CDR2 FQNEAQ. In DNA form, the CDR3 reads TGTGCCAGCAGCTTAGGCCGCCGCACAGATACGCAGTATTTT. Protein product: CASSLGRRTDTQYF.

This chain connects TRBV5-4 to TRBJ2-1, with D perhaps matching TRBD1 or TRBD2 (5 bases each). V was shortened by 2 bases and J by 7 bases, with 7 bases between the two germline ends. This CDR3 spans 12 amino acids. The germline CDR1 and CDR2 sequences are SGHNT and YYREEE (reference sequence). The CDR3, as DNA: TGTGCCAGCAGCTTTGGGGGAAATGAGCAGTTCTTC. Its translation: CASSFGGNEQFF.

The rearrangement links TRBV4-2 to TRBJ1-1, with D perhaps matching TRBD1 (6 bases). The CDR3 spans 16 residues. Trimming stripped 4 bases from V and 4 bases from J, with 19 bases between. Germline loops: CDR1 LGHNA, CDR2 YNFKEQ. CDR3 amino acids: CASSPRLGAGGTEAFF. Here the CDR3 DNA reads TGTGCCAGCAGCCCCCGGCTGGGGGCGGGGGGCACTGAAGCTTTCTTT.

The chain recombines TRBV19 with TRBJ1-1; a possible D gene is TRBD1 (5 bases). Trimming pared 1 base from V and 1 base from J, leaving 7 bases between. Germline V lookup: CDR1 LNHDA, CDR2 SQIVND (reference sequence). This CDR3 spans 14 amino acids. The CDR3: CASSIARGNTEAFF. DNA of the CDR3: TGTGCCAGTAGTATAGCAAGGGGGAACACTGAAGCTTTCTTT. Full variable domain (outside the CDR3, taken from reference TRBV19 and TRBJ1-1): DGGITQSPKYLFRKEGQNVTLSCEQNLNHDAMYWYRQDPGQGLRLIYYSQIVNDFQKGDIAEGYSVSREKKESFPLTVTSAQKNPTAFYLCASSIARGNTEAFFGQGTRLTVV.

V and J are TRBV6-1 and TRBJ1-2, with TRBD1 as a possible D gene (5 bases). V dropped 1 base and J dropped 1 base, with 7 bases sitting between them. The CDR3 sequence is 14 residues long. Germline CDR1 is MNHNS and CDR2 is SASEGT. The CDR3 DNA sequence: TGTGCCAGCAGTGAAGGGACATTTAACTATGGCTACACCTTC. Protein product: CASSEGTFNYGYTF.

V usage is TRBV20-1 and J usage is TRBJ1-2; D may be TRBD1 (5 bases). The germline V gene has CDR1 DFQATT and CDR2 SNEGSKA (reference sequence). CDR3 length equals 12 residues. Trimming shortened V by 3 bases and J by 7 bases, and 12 bases separated the two germline ends. The CDR3 reads CSASPGKAGYTF. Written as DNA, the CDR3 is TGCAGTGCTAGTCCAGGGAAGGCTGGCTACACCTTC.

This clone was counted at least ten times. This chain links TRBV7-3 with TRBJ1-6, with 9 bases matching TRBD1. V trimming: 6 bases; J trimming: 8 bases; junction bases outside the gene matches: 5. From germline, CDR1 is SGHTA and CDR2 FQGTGA. The CDR3 length is 14 residues. The CDR3 nucleotides read TGTGCCAGCAGTTCGGGACAGGGTCATTCACCCCTCCACTTT. It is translated as CASSSGQGHSPLHF.

The chain couples TRBV6-2 or TRBV6-3 to TRBJ2-2; tentatively, D is TRBD2 (7 bases). The CDR3 contains 16 residues. Germline V gives CDR1 MNHEY, CDR2 SVGEGT. Trimming left V 0 bases short and J 6 bases short, with 14 bases between. The CDR3 spells CASSYSGGGTAGELFF. For the CDR3, the DNA is TGTGCCAGCAGTTACTCGGGGGGGGGCACGGCCGGGGAGCTGTTTTTT.

This chain uses TRBV6-2 or TRBV6-3 with TRBJ1-5; D is unclear. V was clipped by 2 bases and J by 3 bases, with 14 bases between them. The germline V gene encodes CDR1 MNHEY and CDR2 SVGEGT. The CDR3 contains 16 residues. CDR3: CASSYGVRRDNQPQHF. The CDR3 DNA reads TGTGCCAGCAGTTACGGGGTCAGGAGGGACAATCAGCCCCAGCATTTT.